This T cell receptor beta chain was documented in a study of T cells after yellow fever vaccination. This clonotype showed up many times. Its antigen is as yet unknown. Study-level points and caveats: The booster response re-showed most primary clones: 96% CD4, more than 70% CD8.

Germline V CDR1 and CDR2: DFQATT, SNEGSKA (reference sequence). Trimming took off 2 bases at V and 2 bases at J, with 22 bases between the two ends. The CDR3 is 17 amino acids. TCR cDNA was made by 5'RACE template switching, adding a universal primer site and UMIs. TCRdb passed the 5' RACE reads through MiXCR, listing each CDR3 protein once. The sample carries hundreds of thousands of distinct CDR3 sequences, 9% to 15% recorded once. The sequenced sample was PBMCs, obtained on the day of the yellow fever booster vaccination. The rearrangement links TRBV20-1 to TRBJ2-7; D perhaps matches TRBD2 (6 bases). This clonotype was obtained from a young man who received the YFV17D yellow fever vaccine. In DNA form, the CDR3 reads TGCAGTGCTAGACTCCCACCCGAACGGGACTTTGCCTACGAGCAGTACTTC. It encodes CSARLPPERDFAYEQYF.